The rows below give T cell receptor beta chains drawn from one sample of a study of T cells in narcolepsy. The assay was immunoSEQ multiplex PCR, and TCRdb's table has in-frame clones only and misses some. The sample lists roughly 20,000 clones; approximately 84% were seen once. Sequencing used memory (CD45RA-) CD4+ T cells from blood. Receptors were obtained from a human donor in good health. Each CDR3 is given with its conserved first and last residue. D genes are given only for firm matches. A clone size is listed for some rows: how often the clone was seen (once, few, many), or a class if it is expanded.

v_call	d_call	j_call	clone_size	cdr3_aa	cdr3_nt
TRBV7-8	.	TRBJ1-1	.	CASSLDRIRGVNTEAFF	TGTGCCAGCAGCTTAGATCGGATAAGGGGGGTGAACACTGAAGCTTTCTTT
TRBV12-5	.	TRBJ2-2	.	CASGLVLGTGELFF	TGTGCTAGTGGTTTGGTTTTAGGGACCGGGGAGCTGTTTTTT
TRBV14	.	TRBJ1-4	.	CASNQDLRGSEKLFF	TGTGCCAGCAACCAAGATCTTCGAGGAAGTGAAAAACTGTTTTTT
TRBV7-8	.	TRBJ2-7	.	CASSLSRLGEAIFYEQYF	TGTGCCAGCAGCTTAAGTCGACTAGGGGAAGCGATATTCTACGAGCAGTACTTC
TRBV7-2	.	TRBJ2-3	once	CASSLFGFGGRSPDTQYF	TGTGCCAGCAGCTTATTCGGCTTTGGCGGGCGCTCCCCAGATACGCAGTATTTT
TRBV2	.	TRBJ2-1	.	CASSTYNEQFF	TGTGCCAGCAGCACCTACAATGAGCAGTTCTTC
TRBV6-6	.	TRBJ1-6	.	CASSYLRRDSPLHF	TGTGCCAGCAGTTACCTTCGTCGGGATTCACCCCTCCACTTT
TRBV5-6	.	TRBJ1-1	.	CASSLWRGQTTEAFF	TGTGCCAGCAGCTTATGGAGGGGCCAGACCACTGAAGCTTTCTTT
TRBV10-1	TRBD1	TRBJ1-1	.	CASRQGLNTEAFF	TGCGCCAGCCGACAGGGATTGAACACTGAAGCTTTCTTT
TRBV7-9	.	TRBJ2-3	.	CASRPKRRLTDTQYF	TGTGCCAGCAGACCTAAGAGGAGGCTCACAGATACGCAGTATTTT
TRBV7-9	TRBD1	TRBJ2-5	.	CASSLGGTGSLETQYF	TGTGCCAGCAGCTTAGGCGGGACAGGGAGTCTCGAGACCCAGTACTTC
TRBV27	TRBD1	TRBJ2-7	.	CASNIPGTALPYEQYF	TGTGCCAGCAACATCCCCGGGACAGCACTCCCCTACGAGCAGTACTTC
TRBV6-5	TRBD1	TRBJ1-1	once	CASSYTRTGDTEAFF	TGTGCCAGCAGTTACACAAGGACAGGGGACACTGAAGCTTTCTTT
TRBV30	TRBD2	TRBJ2-7	.	CAWSTGLAGKYEQYF	TGTGCCTGGAGCACCGGACTAGCGGGAAAATACGAGCAGTACTTC
TRBV30	.	TRBJ2-7	.	CAWTHRGVSYEQYF	TGTGCCTGGACCCATCGGGGTGTCTCCTACGAGCAGTACTTC
TRBV19	.	TRBJ2-5	.	CASSKTGIQETQYF	TGTGCCAGTAGTAAGACAGGCATCCAAGAGACCCAGTACTTC
TRBV6-1	.	TRBJ2-6	.	CASALNANVLTF	TGTGCCAGCGCCCTTAACGCCAACGTCCTGACTTTC
TRBV5-1	.	TRBJ1-1	once	CASSLAVGGQAEAFF	TGCGCCAGCAGCTTGGCCGTGGGGGGGCAGGCTGAAGCTTTCTTT
TRBV18	.	TRBJ2-7	.	CASSPAGGEQYF	TGTGCCAGCTCACCGGCAGGCGGCGAGCAGTACTTC
TRBV5-4	TRBD1	TRBJ2-1	.	CASYGQGTGNEQFF	TGTGCCAGCTACGGACAGGGGACTGGCAATGAGCAGTTCTTC
TRBV28	.	TRBJ2-7	.	CASSNPLGQYF	TGTGCCAGCAGCAACCCACTCGGGCAGTACTTC
TRBV5-4	.	TRBJ2-7	.	CASSGKGSYEQYF	TGTGCCAGCAGCGGGAAAGGGTCCTACGAGCAGTACTTC
TRBV5-5	TRBD1	TRBJ1-1	.	CASSLRTGAAKGEAFF	TGTGCCAGCAGCTTACGGACAGGGGCCGCGAAGGGTGAAGCTTTCTTT
TRBV9	.	TRBJ1-3	.	CASGQGGSAGNTIYF	TGTGCCAGCGGCCAGGGTGGGTCCGCTGGAAACACCATATATTTT
TRBV2	TRBD2	TRBJ2-1	.	CASSRNSGGNNEQFF	TGTGCCAGCAGTCGCAATAGCGGGGGGAACAATGAGCAGTTCTTC
TRBV5-1	.	TRBJ1-1	.	CASSLPGMNTEAFF	TGCGCCAGCAGCTTGCCGGGGATGAACACTGAAGCTTTCTTT
TRBV25-1	.	TRBJ1-1	.	CATRGWGTEAFF	TGTGCCACCCGGGGATGGGGCACTGAAGCTTTCTTT
TRBV11-2	TRBD2	TRBJ2-1	.	CASSFSAGGNEQFF	TGTGCCAGCAGCTTCTCAGCGGGAGGAAATGAGCAGTTCTTC
TRBV6-1	.	TRBJ2-7	.	CASTGHSYEQYF	TGTGCCAGCACGGGCCATAGCTACGAGCAGTACTTC
TRBV11-2	.	TRBJ1-5	.	CASSPGGRGQPQHF	TGTGCCAGCAGCCCCGGGGGGAGGGGTCAGCCCCAGCATTTT
TRBV4-2	TRBD2	TRBJ2-1	.	CASSPMGLAGGREQFF	TGTGCCAGCAGCCCGATGGGACTAGCGGGGGGACGGGAGCAGTTCTTC
TRBV2	.	TRBJ2-6	.	CASKRTDSGANVLTF	TGTGCCAGCAAAAGGACGGACTCTGGGGCCAACGTCCTGACTTTC
TRBV10-1	.	TRBJ1-1	.	CASSGNSGTEAFF	TGCGCCAGCAGCGGGAATTCTGGCACTGAAGCTTTCTTT
TRBV9	TRBD1	TRBJ1-4	.	CASTPGQETTNEKLFF	TGTGCCAGCACCCCGGGACAGGAGACAACTAATGAAAAACTGTTTTTT
TRBV7-3	TRBD1	TRBJ2-1	.	CASSSGTGMMDEQFF	TGTGCCAGCAGCTCCGGGACAGGGATGATGGATGAGCAGTTCTTC
TRBV7-8	.	TRBJ1-1	.	CASSLAKVRVTEAFF	TGTGCCAGCAGCTTAGCGAAAGTCCGGGTTACTGAAGCTTTCTTT
TRBV6-1	TRBD1	TRBJ1-2	.	CASSEASGQAGYGYTF	TGTGCCAGCAGTGAAGCCTCGGGACAGGCAGGCTATGGCTACACCTTC
TRBV5-4	TRBD2	TRBJ2-1	few	CASSRGLAGEVSEQFF	TGTGCCAGCAGCAGGGGACTAGCGGGAGAGGTGAGTGAGCAGTTCTTC
TRBV9	TRBD2	TRBJ2-7	once	CASSVELGLAYEQYF	TGTGCCAGCAGCGTAGAATTGGGACTAGCTTACGAGCAGTACTTC
TRBV30	TRBD2	TRBJ2-7	.	CAFSGGAYEQYF	TGTGCCTTCTCGGGGGGTGCCTACGAGCAGTACTTC
TRBV10-3	.	TRBJ2-3	.	CAISDNGGSTDTQYF	TGTGCCATCAGTGATAACGGGGGAAGCACAGATACGCAGTATTTT
TRBV28	.	TRBJ1-2	few	CASLRGGQGYTF	TGTGCCAGCCTACGCGGGGGGCAGGGCTACACCTTC
TRBV30	.	TRBJ1-1	.	CAWSHSNTEAFF	TGTGCCTGGAGCCACAGTAACACTGAAGCTTTCTTT
TRBV5-1	TRBD2	TRBJ2-5	.	CASSGRGTGETQYF	TGCGCCAGCAGCGGGCGGGGGACTGGAGAGACCCAGTACTTC
TRBV5-6	TRBD1	TRBJ1-5	once	CASSLGTGGSNQPQHF	TGTGCCAGCAGCTTGGGGACAGGGGGTTCCAATCAGCCCCAGCATTTT
TRBV11-3	TRBD2	TRBJ2-7	.	CASSTRAGGPGGEQYF	TGTGCCAGCAGCACGCGCGCGGGAGGGCCAGGAGGCGAGCAGTACTTC
TRBV5-1	TRBD1	TRBJ2-7	few	CASSLNWQGDEQYF	TGCGCCAGCAGCTTGAATTGGCAGGGGGACGAGCAGTACTTC
TRBV30	.	TRBJ1-1	.	CAWSSGHNEAFF	TGTGCCTGGAGTTCTGGACACAATGAAGCTTTCTTT
TRBV7-8	TRBD2	TRBJ2-2	.	CASSLEASGGTGELFF	TGTGCCAGCAGCTTAGAGGCTAGCGGGGGCACCGGGGAGCTGTTTTTT
TRBV6-1	.	TRBJ1-4	.	CASTWTTTNEKLFF	TGTGCCAGCACATGGACCACAACTAATGAAAAACTGTTTTTT
TRBV6-6	.	TRBJ1-3	.	CASSSGLNTIYF	TGTGCCAGCAGTTCCGGACTAAACACCATATATTTT
TRBV29-1	.	TRBJ1-1	.	CSVVNLSEAFF	TGCAGCGTTGTCAATCTGTCTGAAGCTTTCTTT
TRBV9	.	TRBJ2-5	once	CASSVALGGAQETQYF	TGTGCCAGCAGCGTAGCCCTAGGGGGAGCGCAAGAGACCCAGTACTTC